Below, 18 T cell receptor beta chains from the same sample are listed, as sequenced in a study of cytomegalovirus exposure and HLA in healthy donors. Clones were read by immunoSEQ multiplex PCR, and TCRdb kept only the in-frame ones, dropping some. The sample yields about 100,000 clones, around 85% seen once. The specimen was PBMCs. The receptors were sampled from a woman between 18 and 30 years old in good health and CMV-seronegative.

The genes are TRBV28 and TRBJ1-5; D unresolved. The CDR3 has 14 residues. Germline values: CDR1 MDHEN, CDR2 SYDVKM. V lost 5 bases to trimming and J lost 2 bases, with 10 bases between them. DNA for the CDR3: TGTGCCAGCAGTAGGCACGAGGGCAATCAGCCCCAGCATTTT. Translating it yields CASSRHEGNQPQHF.

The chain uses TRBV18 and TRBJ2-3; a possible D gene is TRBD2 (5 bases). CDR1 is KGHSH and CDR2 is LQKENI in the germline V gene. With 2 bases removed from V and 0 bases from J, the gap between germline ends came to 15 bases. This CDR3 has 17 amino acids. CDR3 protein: CASSPTPGFWSTDTQYF. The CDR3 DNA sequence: TGTGCCAGCTCACCAACCCCGGGGTTCTGGAGCACAGATACGCAGTATTTT. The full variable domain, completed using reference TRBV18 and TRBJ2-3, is NAGVMQNPRHLVRRRGQEARLRCSPMKGHSHVYWYRQLPEEGLKFMVYLQKENIIDESGMPKERFSAEFPKEGPSILRIQQVVRGDSAAYFCASSPTPGFWSTDTQYFGPGTRLTVL.

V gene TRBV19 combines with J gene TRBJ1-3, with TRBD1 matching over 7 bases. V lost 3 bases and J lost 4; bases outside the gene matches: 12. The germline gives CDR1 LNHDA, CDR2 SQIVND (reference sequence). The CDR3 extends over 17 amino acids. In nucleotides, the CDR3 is TGTGCCAGTAGTATCGGATCTAAAGTAGGGGGCGGAAACACCATATATTTT. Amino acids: CASSIGSKVGGGNTIYF.

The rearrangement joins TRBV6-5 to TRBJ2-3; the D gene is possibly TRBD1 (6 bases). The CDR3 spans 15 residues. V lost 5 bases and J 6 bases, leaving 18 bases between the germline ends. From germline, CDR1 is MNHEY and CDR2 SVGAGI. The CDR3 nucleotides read TGTGCCAGCAGTCAAGGGGGAGATAGTATCGATACGCAGTATTTT. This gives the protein CASSQGGDSIDTQYF.

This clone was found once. The CDR3 here is CASSIWGDEAFF. The DNA for the CDR3 is TGTGCCAGTAGTATATGGGGGGATGAAGCTTTCTTT. The rearrangement uses TRBV19 and TRBJ1-1; D perhaps matches TRBD1 (5 bases). The germline CDR1 and CDR2 sequences are LNHDA and SQIVND (reference sequence). The CDR3 is 12 residues long. V was clipped by 2 bases and J by 7 bases, with 8 bases between them.

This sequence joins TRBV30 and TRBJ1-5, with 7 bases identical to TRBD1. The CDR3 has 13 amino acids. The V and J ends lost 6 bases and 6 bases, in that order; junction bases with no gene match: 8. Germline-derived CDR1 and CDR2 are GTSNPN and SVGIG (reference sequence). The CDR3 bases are TGTGCCTGCCGCGGACAGGAGGGTCAGCCCCAGCATTTT. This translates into CACRGQEGQPQHF.

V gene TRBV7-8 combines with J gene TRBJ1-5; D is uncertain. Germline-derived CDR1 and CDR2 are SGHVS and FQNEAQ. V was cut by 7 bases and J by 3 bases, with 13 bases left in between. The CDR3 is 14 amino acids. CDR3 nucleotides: TGTGCCAGCAACCCGCGAAATGACAATCAGCCCCAGCATTTT. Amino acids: CASNPRNDNQPQHF.

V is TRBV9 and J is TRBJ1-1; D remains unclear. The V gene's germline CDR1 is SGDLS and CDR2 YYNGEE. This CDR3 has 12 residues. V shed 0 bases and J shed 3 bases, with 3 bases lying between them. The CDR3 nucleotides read TGTGCCAGCAGCGTAGTCGACACTGAAGCTTTCTTT. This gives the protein CASSVVDTEAFF.

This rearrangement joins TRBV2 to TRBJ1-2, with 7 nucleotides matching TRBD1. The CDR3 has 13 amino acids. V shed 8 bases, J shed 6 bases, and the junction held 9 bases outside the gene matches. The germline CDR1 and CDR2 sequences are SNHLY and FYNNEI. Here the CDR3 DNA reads TGTGCCAGCGGGGCCGGGACAGTCAATGGCTACACCTTC. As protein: CASGAGTVNGYTF.

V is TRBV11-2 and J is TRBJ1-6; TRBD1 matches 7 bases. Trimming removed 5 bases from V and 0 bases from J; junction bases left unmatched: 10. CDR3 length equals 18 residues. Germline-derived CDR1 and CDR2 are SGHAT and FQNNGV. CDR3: CASSHDRVRSSYNSPLHF. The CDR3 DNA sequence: TGTGCCAGCAGCCACGACAGGGTTCGGAGCTCCTATAATTCACCCCTCCACTTT.

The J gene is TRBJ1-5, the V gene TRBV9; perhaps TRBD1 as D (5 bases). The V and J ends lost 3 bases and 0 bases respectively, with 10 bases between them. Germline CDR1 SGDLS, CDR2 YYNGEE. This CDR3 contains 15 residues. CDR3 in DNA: TGTGCCAGCAGCGCCGGGGGACTTAGCAATCAGCCCCAGCATTTT. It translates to CASSAGGLSNQPQHF.

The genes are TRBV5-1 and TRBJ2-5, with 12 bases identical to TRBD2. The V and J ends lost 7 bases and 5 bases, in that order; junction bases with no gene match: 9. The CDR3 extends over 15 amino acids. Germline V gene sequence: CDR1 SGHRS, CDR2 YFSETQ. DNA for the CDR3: TGCGCCAGCTCCCGGGCTAGCGGGGGGGGTGAGACCCAGTACTTC. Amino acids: CASSRASGGGETQYF.

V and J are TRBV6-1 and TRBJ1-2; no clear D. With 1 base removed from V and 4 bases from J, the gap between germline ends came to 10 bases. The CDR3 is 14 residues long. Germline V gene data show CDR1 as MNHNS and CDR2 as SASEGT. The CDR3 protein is CASSEGSLVYGYTF. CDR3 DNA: TGTGCCAGCAGTGAAGGTAGCCTCGTCTATGGCTACACCTTC.

CDR3 in amino acids: CASMFESRDEQYF. The CDR3 bases are TGCGCCAGCATGTTCGAATCTCGGGACGAGCAGTACTTC. The gene calls are TRBV10-2 and TRBJ2-7; D unresolved. V was pared by 7 bases and J by 5 bases, with 15 bases between. The length of the CDR3 is 13 residues. CDR1 and CDR2 from the germline V gene are WSHSY and SAAADI.

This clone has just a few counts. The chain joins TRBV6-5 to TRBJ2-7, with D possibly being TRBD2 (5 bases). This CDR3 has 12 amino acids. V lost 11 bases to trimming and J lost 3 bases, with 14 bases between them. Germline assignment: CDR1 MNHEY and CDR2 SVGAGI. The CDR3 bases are TGTGCCCGAGAGGGCGGAGGCTACGAGCAGTACTTC. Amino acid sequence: CAREGGGYEQYF.

CDR3 nucleotide sequence: TGCGCCAGCCGACTCGAAGACGGGGATCCCACAGATACGCAGTATTTT. It encodes CASRLEDGDPTDTQYF. The rearrangement links TRBV5-1 to TRBJ2-3, with a weak D call TRBD2 (5 bases). This CDR3 has 16 amino acids. V gave up 7 bases and J gave up 2 bases, with 20 bases separating them. Germline-derived CDR1 and CDR2 are SGHRS and YFSETQ.

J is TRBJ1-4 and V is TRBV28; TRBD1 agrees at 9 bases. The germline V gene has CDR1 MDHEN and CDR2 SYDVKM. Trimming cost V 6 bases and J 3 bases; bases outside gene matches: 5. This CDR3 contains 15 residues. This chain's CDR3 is CASRLTGGPNEKLFF. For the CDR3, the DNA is TGTGCCAGCAGGCTGACAGGGGGTCCTAATGAAAAACTGTTTTTT.

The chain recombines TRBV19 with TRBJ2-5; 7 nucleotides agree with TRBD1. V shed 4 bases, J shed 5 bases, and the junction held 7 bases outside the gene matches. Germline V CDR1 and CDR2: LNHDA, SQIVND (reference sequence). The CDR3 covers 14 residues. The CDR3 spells CASSTTGSVETQYF. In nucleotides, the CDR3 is TGTGCCAGTAGTACGACAGGGTCGGTGGAGACCCAGTACTTC. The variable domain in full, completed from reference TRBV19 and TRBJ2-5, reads DGGITQSPKYLFRKEGQNVTLSCEQNLNHDAMYWYRQDPGQGLRLIYYSQIVNDFQKGDIAEGYSVSREKKESFPLTVTSAQKNPTAFYLCASSTTGSVETQYFGPGTRLLVL.